Detailed here is one T cell receptor (beta chain). Antigen specificity is unknown. Investigators isolated RNA and reverse transcribed it into cDNA to act as the sequencing template. Produced via immunoSEQ multiplex PCR; TCRdb's table is partial and in-frame only. Of about 91,000 clones in the sample, about 40% were seen once. This record belongs to a study of CD8+ T cells in alopecia areata. Across the whole study: The duration of tofacitinib was 6 to 18 months, with 6 months off drug afterward.

CDR3 length: 14 amino acids. Trimming pared 4 bases from V and 4 bases from J, leaving 17 bases between. Germline-derived CDR1 and CDR2 are SQVTM and ANQGSEA. Study findings and constraints: Clonality in lesional scalp, especially alopecia totalis/universalis, exceeded that of normal scalp.

The study team obtained lesional scalp punch biopsies and peripheral blood from alopecia areata patients. T lymphocytes (CD4+ and CD8+) were sorted from PBMCs. Sequencing used CD4+ T cells sorted from blood. This chain uses TRBV29-1 with TRBJ2-7; D is tentatively TRBD1 or TRBD2 (5 bases each). This receptor was taken from a human donor with alopecia areata. CDR3 region: CSVVGTYTSYEQYF. The CDR3 coding sequence is TGCAGCGTTGTCGGGACGTATACTTCTTACGAGCAGTACTTC.